The 11 T cell receptor beta chains listed next were all sequenced from one sample in a study of radiotherapy plus CTLA-4 blockade in lung cancer. Assay used: immunoSEQ multiplex PCR; TCRdb lists only in-frame clones, some missing. The table has 60,000 to 70,000 clones, around four fifths seen once. Material: peripheral blood, obtained from a patient treated with radiotherapy plus ipilimumab. The receptors here all came from a human donor with non-small cell lung cancer who had a partial response to radiotherapy plus ipilimumab.

The chain couples TRBV23-1 to TRBJ2-5; D uncertain. TRBV23-1 belongs to the ORF category, with a function that is uncertain. Trimming removed 11 bases from V and 5 bases from J, with 15 bases in between. The CDR3 spans 12 residues. The CDR3: CAFHWARETQYF. In nucleotides, the CDR3 is TGCGCCTTCCATTGGGCTCGGGAGACCCAGTACTTC.

This clone came up once. The V gene is TRBV6-5, the J gene TRBJ1-5; D unresolved. V lost 2 bases to trimming and J lost 3 bases, with 8 bases between them. The V gene's germline CDR1 is MNHEY and CDR2 SVGAGI. The CDR3 spans 14 residues. CDR3 protein: CASSYGGSNQPQHF. DNA for the CDR3: TGTGCCAGCAGTTACGGCGGCTCCAATCAGCCCCAGCATTTT.

This chain connects TRBV19 to TRBJ1-5; TRBD1 is a possible D gene (5 bases). CDR1 is LNHDA and CDR2 is SQIVND in the germline V gene (reference sequence). The CDR3 runs 17 residues. The V end lost 6 bases, the J end lost 0 bases, and 18 bases lay between the germline ends. The CDR3 nucleotides read TGTGCCAGTAGGGGTGGGGGGACGACGAATAGCAATCAGCCCCAGCATTTT. Translated: CASRGGGTTNSNQPQHF.

The chain combines TRBV7-2 with TRBJ2-1; D perhaps matches TRBD2 (6 bases). CDR3 length: 13 residues. Trimming cost V 3 bases and J 5 bases, with 8 bases left between them. CDR1 SGHTA and CDR2 FQGNSA come from the germline V gene. The CDR3 loop is CASSFRLDNEQFF. The CDR3 DNA reads as TGTGCCAGCAGCTTTCGACTAGACAATGAGCAGTTCTTC.

The J gene is TRBJ2-1, the V gene TRBV7-3; D perhaps matches TRBD2 (7 bases). The CDR3 has 12 residues. Germline CDR1 reads SGHTA; CDR2 reads FQGTGA. V shed 5 bases and J shed 8 bases, with 10 bases lying between them. As DNA, the CDR3 is TGTGCCAGCAGCCGAGGGGGGGATGAGCAGTTCTTC. This codes for CASSRGGDEQFF.

Points on this clone: This CDR3 is missing its conserved last phenylalanine or tryptophan, likely due to a read error. Because the CDR3's place on the DNA is in doubt, the DNA is left out and the CDR3 is given as listed by TCRdb. V gene TRBV9 combines with J gene TRBJ1-6. Germline lookup yields CDR1 SGDLS and CDR2 YYNGEE. The CDR3 has 13 amino acids, counting both end residues. The CDR3 loop is CASSIPEAPACFA.

The chain carries TRBV29-1 and TRBJ1-2; no clear D. Per germline, CDR1 SQVTM and CDR2 ANQGSEA. V lost 3 bases and J 8 bases, leaving 10 bases between the germline ends. The CDR3 is 11 amino acids. The CDR3: CSVEAHLGYTF. CDR3 DNA sequence: TGCAGCGTTGAGGCCCACCTGGGCTACACCTTC.

CDR3 sequence (DNA): TGCGCCAGCAGCTTGGAACAGGGCTTGAACACTGAAGCTTTCTTT. Amino acids: CASSLEQGLNTEAFF. The V and J genes are TRBV5-1 and TRBJ1-1; tentative D call: TRBD1 (6 bases). V was pared by 0 bases and J by 0 bases, with 9 bases between. This CDR3 comprises 15 residues. Looked up from germline, CDR1 is SGHRS and CDR2 is YFSETQ.

The chain carries TRBV5-1 and TRBJ1-1; 8 nucleotides match TRBD1. The CDR3 sequence is 15 residues long. J gave up 3 bases and V 4 bases, and 8 bases lay outside the gene matches. The V gene's germline CDR1 is SGHRS and CDR2 YFSETQ. The CDR3 DNA is TGCGCCAGCAGCACCTGGACAGGGAAGGACACTGAAGCTTTCTTT. It translates to CASSTWTGKDTEAFF.

The chain couples TRBV19 to TRBJ1-2, with 9 bases fitting TRBD1. The length of the CDR3 is 16 residues. The germline gives CDR1 LNHDA, CDR2 SQIVND (reference sequence). J gave up 2 bases and V 2 bases, and 6 bases lay outside the gene matches. The CDR3 loop is CASSITGTGTNYGYTF. CDR3 bases: TGTGCCAGTAGTATAACCGGGACAGGGACAAACTATGGCTACACCTTC.

The CDR3 nucleotides are TGTGCCATCAGTAGAGCGGGGGGCGAGGATGGCTACACCTTC. It translates to CAISRAGGEDGYTF. The chain couples TRBV10-3 to TRBJ1-2; perhaps TRBD1 as D (6 bases). The length of the CDR3 is 14 residues. The germline CDR1 and CDR2 sequences are ENHRY and SYGVKD. V gave up 5 bases and J gave up 6 bases, with 16 bases separating them.